This TCR beta chain was sequenced in a study of control samples from healthy donors and cancer patients. Comments on this clone: The sample has other DNA sequences that encode this CDR3 too.

The CDR3 is 13 residues long. V gave up 5 bases and J gave up 4 bases; unmatched junction bases: 4. Libraries were prepared by immunoSEQ multiplex PCR; TCRdb keeps only in-frame clonotypes and omits some of them. The table lists about 59,000 clones, 92% of them singletons. The sequence was obtained from a man aged 35 to 55 with colorectal cancer. The source material was PBMCs. The rearrangement uses TRBV12-3 or TRBV12-4 and TRBJ2-5; 7 bases map to TRBD2. CDR3 nucleotides: TGTGCCAGCAGTCTACTAGCGAGAGAGACCCAGTACTTC. This translates into CASSLLARETQYF.